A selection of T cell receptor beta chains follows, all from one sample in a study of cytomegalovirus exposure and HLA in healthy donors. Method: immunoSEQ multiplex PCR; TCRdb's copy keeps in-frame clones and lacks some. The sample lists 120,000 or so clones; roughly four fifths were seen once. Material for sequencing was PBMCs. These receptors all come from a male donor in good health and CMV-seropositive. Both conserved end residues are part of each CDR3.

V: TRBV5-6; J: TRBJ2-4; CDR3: CASSSVGLAGGEAQYF
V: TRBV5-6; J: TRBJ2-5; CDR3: CASSSTSMGETQYF
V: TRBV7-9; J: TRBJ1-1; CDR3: CASSLSQYTEAFF
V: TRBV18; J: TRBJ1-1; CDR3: CASSPGQGARTEAFF
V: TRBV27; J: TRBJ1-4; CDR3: CASRPGTVAEKLFF
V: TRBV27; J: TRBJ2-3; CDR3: CASSYSTSTDTQYF
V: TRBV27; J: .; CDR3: CASSLSRFNEQYF
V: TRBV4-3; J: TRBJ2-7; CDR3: CASSQNRGYEQYF
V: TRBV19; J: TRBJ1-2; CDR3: CASSPDREVDYGYTF
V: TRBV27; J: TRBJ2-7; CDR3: CASSLYGGAYEQYF
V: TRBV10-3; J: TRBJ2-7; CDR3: CAISAGTVRGYEQYF
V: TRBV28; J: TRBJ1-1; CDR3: CASNRQGNTEAFF
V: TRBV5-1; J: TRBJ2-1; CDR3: CASSFEGGLSYNEQFF
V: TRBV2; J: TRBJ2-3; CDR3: CASSETLAGAASTDTQYF
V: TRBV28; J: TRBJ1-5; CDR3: CASSFGDRGWQPQHF
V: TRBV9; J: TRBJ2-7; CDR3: CASSLLSDSYEQYF
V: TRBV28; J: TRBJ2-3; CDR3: CASSASTDTQYF
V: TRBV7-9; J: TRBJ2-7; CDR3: CASSQLAGRGLDEQYF
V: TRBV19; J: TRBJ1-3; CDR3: CASMRQGNSGNTIYF
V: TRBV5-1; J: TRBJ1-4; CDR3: CASSPGREGQGEKLFF
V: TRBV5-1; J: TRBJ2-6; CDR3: CASSLASGANVLTF
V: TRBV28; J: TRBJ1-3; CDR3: CASSRQGGDTIYF
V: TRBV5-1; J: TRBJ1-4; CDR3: CASSLGGAGRNEKLFF
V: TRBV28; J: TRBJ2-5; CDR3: CASTRAGEGETQYF
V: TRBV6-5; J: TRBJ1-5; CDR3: CASSYSGGNQPQHF
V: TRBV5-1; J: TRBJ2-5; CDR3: CASSPGTGGYQETQYF
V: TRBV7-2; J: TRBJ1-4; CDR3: CASSLDPDGASNEKLFF
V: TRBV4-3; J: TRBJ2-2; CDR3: CASSQDPLAEDTGELFF
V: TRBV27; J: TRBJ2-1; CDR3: CASSPSRGGTTSYNEQFF
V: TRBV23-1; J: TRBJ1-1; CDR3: CASSQSYRGSTEAFF
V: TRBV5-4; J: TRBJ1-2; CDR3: CASSLGAGPLYGYTF
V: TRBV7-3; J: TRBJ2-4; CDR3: CASSVTGGGLSENIQYF